This T cell receptor beta chain was obtained from a study of blood T cell repertoires in COVID-19. Overall study context: Researchers got acute and convalescent COVID-19 samples from the United States, Italy and Spain. Sources were T cells, B-cell-depleted T cells, or PBMCs; the material itself was cDNA or gDNA.

Original handling: The authors estimated nucleated cell counts from reference gene primer amplification. Sequencing used immunoSEQ multiplex PCR; TCRdb keeps in-frame clones, though not all of them. V and J calls and clone size are copied from that table; D and trimming were computed from the DNA. Of about 20,000 clones detected, around 74% appear once; the ten largest clones hold approximately 53%. The CDR3 length is 12 residues. The V and J ends lost 3 bases and 5 bases respectively, with 8 bases between them. Germline assignment: CDR1 SGDLS and CDR2 YYNGEE. The chain couples TRBV9 to TRBJ1-2, with D uncertain. The receptor was derived from an elderly man with acute or convalescent COVID-19. Input material: peripheral blood. The CDR3: CASSADLYGYTF. CDR3 DNA: TGTGCCAGCAGCGCAGATTTATATGGCTACACCTTC.